These 8 T cell receptor beta chains originate from one sample sequenced in a study of T cells in Graves' hyperthyroidism and ophthalmopathy. The investigators amplified TCR beta CDR3 regions from RNA transcripts. Carried out on the TCR CDR3, a first-round RT-PCR used the HTBI primer set. TCRdb called the multiplex PCR reads again in MiXCR, with one record for every CDR3 protein. This table has around 350,000 distinct CDR3 sequences, under 15% appearing once. The sequenced sample was blood. All receptors come from a woman aged 18 to 35 with Graves' hyperthyroidism.

The sample holds many counts of this clonotype. The CDR3 spells CASSPSTGPNTEAFF. CDR3 nucleotides: TGTGCCAGCAGCCCTAGTACAGGGCCGAACACTGAAGCTTTCTTT. V and J are TRBV7-2 and TRBJ1-1; tentatively, D is TRBD1 (6 bases). Germline V gives CDR1 SGHTA, CDR2 FQGNSA. This CDR3 spans 15 amino acids. The V end was cut by 5 bases, the J end by 1 base, with 14 bases between.

In its sample, this clonotype was seen many times. This sequence joins TRBV20-1 and TRBJ2-1; 7 positions agree with TRBD1. J was trimmed by 3 bases and V by 1 base; bases with no gene match: 3. There are 14 residues in the CDR3. Germline CDR1 is DFQATT and CDR2 is SNEGSKA (reference sequence). DNA of the CDR3: TGCAGTGCTAGAGTGGGACAGCTCTACAATGAGCAGTTCTTC. It encodes CSARVGQLYNEQFF.

The V and J genes are TRBV28 and TRBJ1-1, with D possibly being TRBD1 (5 bases). Germline V CDR1 and CDR2: MDHEN, SYDVKM. Trimming shortened V by 4 bases and J by 0 bases, and 6 bases separated the two germline ends. CDR3 length: 13 residues. CDR3 loop: CASSWDLNTEAFF. For the CDR3, the DNA is TGTGCCAGCAGTTGGGACCTGAACACTGAAGCTTTCTTT. The entire variable domain, with the rest obtained from reference TRBV28 and TRBJ1-1, is as follows: DVKVTQSSRYLVKRTGEKVFLECVQDMDHENMFWYRQDPGLGLRLIYFSYDVKMKEKGDIPEGYSVSREKKERFSLILESASTNQTSMYLCASSWDLNTEAFFGQGTRLTVV.

The chain joins TRBV5-1 to TRBJ1-2; no clear D gene. Germline V gene data show CDR1 as SGHRS and CDR2 as YFSETQ. The CDR3 is made up of 14 amino acids. Trimming shortened V by 4 bases and J by 4 bases, and 14 bases separated the two germline ends. Here the CDR3 reads CASSPRAGIYGYTF. CDR3 DNA: TGCGCCAGCAGCCCAAGGGCAGGCATCTATGGCTACACCTTC. Full variable domain (outside the CDR3, taken from reference TRBV5-1 and TRBJ1-2): KAGVTQTPRYLIKTRGQQVTLSCSPISGHRSVSWYQQTPGQGLQFLFEYFSETQRNKGNFPGRFSGRQFSNSRSEMNVSTLELGDSALYLCASSPRAGIYGYTFGSGTRLTVV.

This chain connects TRBV28 to TRBJ2-7, with TRBD1 matching over 8 bases. Trimming cost V 2 bases and J 3 bases; bases outside gene matches: 9. The CDR3 contains 16 residues. Germline V gene sequence: CDR1 MDHEN, CDR2 SYDVKM. The CDR3 protein is CASSLPGQGRGYEQYF. CDR3 bases: TGTGCCAGCAGTTTACCCGGACAGGGAAGGGGCTACGAGCAGTACTTC.

V usage is TRBV19 and J usage is TRBJ1-1; D is unresolved. There are 15 residues in the CDR3. Germline V gene data show CDR1 as LNHDA and CDR2 as SQIVND (reference sequence). Trimming took off 4 bases at V and 1 base at J, with 13 bases between the two ends. The CDR3 sequence: CASSRVGSGNTEAFF. The CDR3 region has the DNA TGTGCCAGTAGTAGAGTAGGGTCGGGGAACACTGAAGCTTTCTTT.

This clonotype was found many times. The chain combines TRBV6-6 with TRBJ1-2; possible D gene TRBD1, 6 bases. This CDR3 has 15 amino acids. V was clipped by 0 bases and J by 8 bases, with 16 bases between them. Germline V lookup: CDR1 MNHNY, CDR2 SVGAGI (reference sequence). DNA of the CDR3: TGTGCCAGCAGTTACTCGACAGGCCAAGCGACGGGCTACACCTTC. Translation: CASSYSTGQATGYTF.

In this sample, this clonotype turned up a few times. The rearrangement links TRBV13 to TRBJ1-5; unclear D gene. The CDR3 loop spans 14 amino acids. The V end was cut by 3 bases, the J end by 4 bases, with 10 bases between. CDR1 is PRHDT, CDR2 FYEKMQ, per germline (reference sequence). CDR3 amino acids: CASSLYGKNQPQHF. The CDR3 DNA sequence: TGTGCCAGCAGCTTGTACGGAAAGAATCAGCCCCAGCATTTT.